This is a list of T cell receptor beta chains from one sample in a study of CD4 T cells in relation to SARS-CoV-2 and coronaviruses. These receptors' targets are unknown. The data were produced by immunoSEQ multiplex PCR, yet TCRdb's version contains in-frame clones alone and is incomplete. The table shows 25,000 to 30,000 clones, with 74% occurring only once. The sample consisted of CD4+ T cells from PBMCs, cultured in vitro. Receptors originate from a human donor in good health. CDR3s include the opening cysteine and the closing phenylalanine or tryptophan. A D gene is named only where the DNA matches it firmly. Expanded clones get a size class; other rows say once, few or many, or leave the size out.

V,D,J,size,DNA,CDR3
TRBV20-1,TRBD2,TRBJ2-5,.,TGCAGTGCTACGGGAGGAGAGACCCAGTACTTC,CSATGGETQYF
TRBV30,.,TRBJ1-2,few,TGTGCCTGCACGGATCCCTATGGCTACACCTTC,CACTDPYGYTF
TRBV21-1,.,TRBJ2-1,.,TGTGCCAGCAGCAAAGGGCAGGGGACAATACAATGTGAGCAGTTCTTC,CASSKGQGTIQCEQFF
TRBV7-9,TRBD1,TRBJ1-5,.,TGTGCCAGCAGCCTCGGGGGGGGACAGGGGACTCAGCCCCAGCATTTT,CASSLGGGQGTQPQHF
TRBV18,TRBD1,TRBJ1-5,few,TGTGCCAGCTCACCGGGACAGCCTTATAGCAATCAGCCCCAGCATTTT,CASSPGQPYSNQPQHF
TRBV7-2,TRBD2,TRBJ2-1,.,TGTGCCAGCAGCTTGGGACTAGTCGGCAATGAGCAGTTCTTC,CASSLGLVGNEQFF
TRBV6-1,TRBD1,TRBJ1-2,.,TGTGCCAGCAGTGAAAACAGGGGATATGGCTACACCTTC,CASSENRGYGYTF
TRBV7-9,.,TRBJ2-7,few,TGTGCCAGCAGCCAGGACGGCTACGCGCAGTACTTC,CASSQDGYAQYF
TRBV5-1,TRBD1,TRBJ1-4,few,TGCGCCAGCAGCTTCCGGGACAGGGGACAAACAACTAATGAAAAACTGTTTTTT,CASSFRDRGQTTNEKLFF
TRBV29-1,TRBD1,TRBJ2-3,.,TGCAGCTCTACAGGGGGAGCGCGCACAGATACGCAGTATTTT,CSSTGGARTDTQYF
TRBV10-3,TRBD2,TRBJ2-5,.,TGTGCCATCAAGGCTAGCGGGGGGTCTGGAGAGACCCAGTACTTC,CAIKASGGSGETQYF
TRBV3-1/TRBV3-2,.,TRBJ2-7,.,TGTGCCAGCAGCCAAGATTTTCAACGGGGGCCGGGTGGCGAGCAGTACTTC,CASSQDFQRGPGGEQYF
TRBV7-9,.,TRBJ2-2,.,TGTGCCAGCAGCTCGGGGCAGGTCACCGGGGAGCTGTTTTTT,CASSSGQVTGELFF
TRBV5-1,TRBD1,TRBJ2-7,few,TGCGCCAGCAGCGAGGACAGGGTAGTGGGATACGAGCAGTACTTC,CASSEDRVVGYEQYF
TRBV29-1,.,TRBJ2-1,few,TGCAGCGGGGCCGGGGGGACAGTCTACAATGAGCAGTTCTTC,CSGAGGTVYNEQFF
TRBV11-1,TRBD2,TRBJ2-1,few,TGTGCCAGCAGCTTAAGGCGGGAGACCTACAATGAGCAGTTCTTC,CASSLRRETYNEQFF
TRBV12-5,TRBD1,TRBJ2-2,.,TGTGCTAGTGGCCCGGGGACAGGGGTCACCGGGGAGCTGTTTTTT,CASGPGTGVTGELFF
TRBV29-1,.,TRBJ2-5,.,TGCAGCGTTGGAACCGCTAGCGTCAACCAAGAGACCCAGTACTTC,CSVGTASVNQETQYF
TRBV7-2,TRBD2,TRBJ2-1,.,TGTGCCAGCAGCTTAAGCGGGAACTCCTACAATGAGCAGTTCTTC,CASSLSGNSYNEQFF
TRBV12-5,.,TRBJ2-7,.,TGTGCTAGTGGTTTTGGGCAGGCAACCTACGAGCAGTACTTC,CASGFGQATYEQYF
TRBV11-2,TRBD2,TRBJ2-1,once,TGTGCCAGCAGTCCAACCGGGGGGGGTTACAATGAGCAGTTCTTC,CASSPTGGGYNEQFF
TRBV19,TRBD1,TRBJ2-1,few,TGTGCCAGCAAATCAGGGACAGGGGGACGTGCATACCTGTTCTTC,CASKSGTGGRAYLFF
TRBV19,.,TRBJ1-2,.,TGTGCCAGTATGAAACTTGCCGGGTCCGGGCCTATGGGGGGCTACACCTTC,CASMKLAGSGPMGGYTF
TRBV7-3,.,TRBJ2-3,.,TGTGCCAGCAGCTCTTCGGGACGCACAGATACGCAGTATTTT,CASSSSGRTDTQYF
TRBV5-1,TRBD2,TRBJ2-5,.,TGCGCCAGCAGCACCCTAGCGGGGCCCGAAGAGACCCAGTACTTC,CASSTLAGPEETQYF
TRBV9,TRBD1,TRBJ1-1,.,TGTGCCAGCAGCGTAGGGGGACAGGCCCTGGGGAACACTGAAGCTTTCTTT,CASSVGGQALGNTEAFF
TRBV20-1,TRBD1,TRBJ2-7,.,TGCAGTGCTAGTCGGGACAGGGCTTCCTACGAGCAGTACTTC,CSASRDRASYEQYF
TRBV5-1,TRBD1,TRBJ2-1,.,TGCGCCAGCAGCTTGGAGGTCAGGGGGTCTGATGAGCAGTTCTTC,CASSLEVRGSDEQFF
TRBV4-3,.,TRBJ2-5,.,TGCGCCAGCAGCCAAGGGAGGCAAGAGACCCAGTACTTC,CASSQGRQETQYF
TRBV4-1,TRBD1,TRBJ2-2,.,TGCGCCAGCAGCCTTCAACCAGGGGGCTCCGGGGAGCTGTTTTTT,CASSLQPGGSGELFF
TRBV5-6,.,TRBJ2-5,few,TGTGCCAGCAGCTTGAGGCTAGGAGTCAAAATACAAGAGACCCAGTACTTC,CASSLRLGVKIQETQYF
TRBV5-4,TRBD1,TRBJ2-6,.,TGTGCCAGCAGTTTTCAGGGGGCCCCTGGGGCCAACGTCCTGACTTTC,CASSFQGAPGANVLTF
TRBV18,.,TRBJ1-3,.,TGTGCCAGCTCACCACCCTCTGGAAACACCATATATTTT,CASSPPSGNTIYF
TRBV19,.,TRBJ2-7,.,TGTGCCAGTAGTATAGGCCCCAGCAGAGACTACGAGCAGTACTTC,CASSIGPSRDYEQYF
TRBV7-2,.,TRBJ1-3,.,TGTGCCAGCAGCTTGAGCCGGGGAAACACCATATATTTT,CASSLSRGNTIYF
TRBV7-2,.,TRBJ2-3,once,TGTGCCAGCAGCTTAAGTTATAGCACAGATACGCAGTATTTT,CASSLSYSTDTQYF
TRBV4-1,.,TRBJ2-7,.,TGCGCCAGCAGCCAGTCCGTTGCGGGAAGGAGCTCCTACGAGCAGTACTTC,CASSQSVAGRSSYEQYF
TRBV30,TRBD1,TRBJ1-1,.,TGTGCCTGGGACAGGGCGTCGGCCACTGAAGCTTTCTTT,CAWDRASATEAFF
TRBV4-1,.,TRBJ1-5,.,TGCGCCAGCAGCCAAGATGGGGGTTTTGGCAATCAGCCCCAGCATTTT,CASSQDGGFGNQPQHF
TRBV29-1,.,TRBJ1-2,.,TGCAGCGTCACCCGGGCCTTTGTCGAAGGGGGCTACACCTTC,CSVTRAFVEGGYTF
TRBV11-3,.,TRBJ2-1,once,TGTGCCAGCAGCTTAACCACCATGAATGAGCAGTTCTTC,CASSLTTMNEQFF
TRBV12-3/TRBV12-4,.,TRBJ1-6,.,TGTGCCAGCGGTCCTGAGTCACCCCTCCACTTT,CASGPESPLHF
TRBV9,.,TRBJ2-2,once,TGTGCCAGCAGCTTCCGACCAAACACCGGGGAGCTGTTTTTT,CASSFRPNTGELFF
TRBV7-8,TRBD1,TRBJ2-5,.,TGTGCCAGCAGCGGACGACAGGGGACGGAGACCCAGTACTTC,CASSGRQGTETQYF
TRBV28,TRBD1,TRBJ2-7,.,TGTGCCAGCAGTTTACCCAGGGGGAGCTCCTACGAGCAGTACTTC,CASSLPRGSSYEQYF
TRBV2,TRBD1,TRBJ2-2,.,TGTGCCAGCGGACGTGACAGGGCCGGGGAGCTGTTTTTT,CASGRDRAGELFF
TRBV6-5,TRBD1,TRBJ2-7,.,TGTGCCAGCAGTTATTCAAGGACAGGGAGGTACGAGCAGTACTTC,CASSYSRTGRYEQYF
TRBV29-1,TRBD1,TRBJ1-4,.,TGCAGCGTGTCCAACGGACAGGGCGTAAAACTGTTTTTT,CSVSNGQGVKLFF
TRBV7-9,TRBD1,TRBJ2-3,.,TGTGCCAGCAGCTTAGCGGGGACAGCAGATACGCAGTATTTT,CASSLAGTADTQYF